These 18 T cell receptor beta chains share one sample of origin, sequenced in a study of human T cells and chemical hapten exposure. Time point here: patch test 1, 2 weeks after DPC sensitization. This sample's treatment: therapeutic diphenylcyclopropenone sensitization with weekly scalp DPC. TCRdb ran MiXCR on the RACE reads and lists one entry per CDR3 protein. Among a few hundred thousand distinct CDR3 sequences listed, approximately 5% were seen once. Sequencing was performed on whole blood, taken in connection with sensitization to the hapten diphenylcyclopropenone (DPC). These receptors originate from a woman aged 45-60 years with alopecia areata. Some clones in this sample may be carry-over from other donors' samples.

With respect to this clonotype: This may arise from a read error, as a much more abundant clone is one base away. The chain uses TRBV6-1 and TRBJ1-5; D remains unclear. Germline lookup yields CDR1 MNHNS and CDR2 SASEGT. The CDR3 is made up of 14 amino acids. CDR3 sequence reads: CASSEVDSIQPQHF. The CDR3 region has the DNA TGTGCCAGCAGTGAAGTTGATAGCATTCAGCCCCAGCATTTT.

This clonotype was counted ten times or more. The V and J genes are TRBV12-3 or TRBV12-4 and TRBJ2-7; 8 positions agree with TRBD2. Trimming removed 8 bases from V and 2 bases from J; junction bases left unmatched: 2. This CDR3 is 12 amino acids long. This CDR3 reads CASRGGPYEQYF. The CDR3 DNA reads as TGTGCCAGCCGGGGGGGCCCCTACGAGCAGTACTTC.

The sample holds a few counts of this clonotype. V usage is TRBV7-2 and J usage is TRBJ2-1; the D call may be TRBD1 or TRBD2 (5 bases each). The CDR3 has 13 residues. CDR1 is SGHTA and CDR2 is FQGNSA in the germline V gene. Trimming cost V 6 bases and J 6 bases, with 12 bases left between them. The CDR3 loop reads CASRQGGGNEQFF. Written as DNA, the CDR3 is TGTGCCAGCAGGCAGGGTGGAGGCAATGAGCAGTTCTTC.

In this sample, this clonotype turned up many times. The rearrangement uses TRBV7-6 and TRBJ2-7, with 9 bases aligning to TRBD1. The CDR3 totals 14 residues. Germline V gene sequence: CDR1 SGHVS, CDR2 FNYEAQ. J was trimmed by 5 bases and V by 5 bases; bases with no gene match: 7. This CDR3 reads CASSPGTGFHEQYF. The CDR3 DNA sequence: TGTGCCAGCAGCCCTGGGACAGGGTTCCACGAGCAGTACTTC.

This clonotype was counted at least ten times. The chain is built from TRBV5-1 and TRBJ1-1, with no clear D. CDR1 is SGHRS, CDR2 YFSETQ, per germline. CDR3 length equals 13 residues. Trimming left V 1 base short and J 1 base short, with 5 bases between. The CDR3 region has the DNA TGCGCCAGCAGCTTGTTACAGAACACTGAAGCTTTCTTT. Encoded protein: CASSLLQNTEAFF.

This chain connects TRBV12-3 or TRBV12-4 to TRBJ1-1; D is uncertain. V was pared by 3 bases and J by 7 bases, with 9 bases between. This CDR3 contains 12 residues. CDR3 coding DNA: TGTGCCAGCAGTTTGAACGGCCGTGAAGCTTTCTTT. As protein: CASSLNGREAFF.

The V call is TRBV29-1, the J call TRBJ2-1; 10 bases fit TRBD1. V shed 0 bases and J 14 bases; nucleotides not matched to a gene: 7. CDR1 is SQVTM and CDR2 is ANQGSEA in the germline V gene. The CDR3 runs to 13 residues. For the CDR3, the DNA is TGCAGCGTTGAAGATCCTAACGGGACAGGGGAGTTCTTC. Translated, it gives CSVEDPNGTGEFF.

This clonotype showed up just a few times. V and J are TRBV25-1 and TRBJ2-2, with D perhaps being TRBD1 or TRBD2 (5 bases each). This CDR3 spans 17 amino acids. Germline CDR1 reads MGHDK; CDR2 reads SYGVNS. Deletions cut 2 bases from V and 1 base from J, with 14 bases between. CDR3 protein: CASSEGRGVLNTGELFF. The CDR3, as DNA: TGTGCCAGCAGTGAAGGGAGAGGGGTCTTGAACACCGGGGAGCTGTTTTTT.

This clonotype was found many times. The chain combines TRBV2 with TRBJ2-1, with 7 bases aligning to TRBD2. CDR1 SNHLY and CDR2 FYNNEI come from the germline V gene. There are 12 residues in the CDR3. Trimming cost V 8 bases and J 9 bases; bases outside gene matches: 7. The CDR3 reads CASHGGVGEQFF. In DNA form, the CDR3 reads TGTGCCAGCCATGGGGGGGTAGGTGAGCAGTTCTTC.

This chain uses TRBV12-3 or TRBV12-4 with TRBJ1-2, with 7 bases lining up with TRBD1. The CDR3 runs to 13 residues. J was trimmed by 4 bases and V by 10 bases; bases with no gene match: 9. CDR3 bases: TGTGCCACCACTCAGGGGGAAGTCTATGGCTACACCTTC. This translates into CATTQGEVYGYTF.

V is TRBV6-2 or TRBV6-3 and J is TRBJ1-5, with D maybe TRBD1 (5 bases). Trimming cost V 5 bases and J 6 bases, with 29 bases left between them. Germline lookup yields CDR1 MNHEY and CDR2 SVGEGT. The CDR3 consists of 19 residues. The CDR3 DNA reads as TGTGCCAGCAGTCCCCCCGGTGGGGCAGGTCGATCTTATACTCAGCCCCAGCATTTT. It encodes CASSPPGGAGRSYTQPQHF.

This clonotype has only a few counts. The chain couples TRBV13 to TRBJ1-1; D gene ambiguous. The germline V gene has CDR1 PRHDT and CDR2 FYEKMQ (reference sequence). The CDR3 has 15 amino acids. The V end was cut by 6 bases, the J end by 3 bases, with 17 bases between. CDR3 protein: CASRVVWAYDTEAFF. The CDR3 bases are TGTGCCAGCAGGGTAGTATGGGCTTACGACACTGAAGCTTTCTTT.

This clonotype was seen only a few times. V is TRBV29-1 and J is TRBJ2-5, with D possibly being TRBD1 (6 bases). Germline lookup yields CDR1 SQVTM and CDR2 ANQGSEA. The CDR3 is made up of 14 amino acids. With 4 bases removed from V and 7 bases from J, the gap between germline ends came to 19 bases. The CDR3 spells CSVVRQGSLMTQYF. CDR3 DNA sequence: TGCAGCGTTGTTAGGCAGGGGAGTCTAATGACCCAGTACTTC.

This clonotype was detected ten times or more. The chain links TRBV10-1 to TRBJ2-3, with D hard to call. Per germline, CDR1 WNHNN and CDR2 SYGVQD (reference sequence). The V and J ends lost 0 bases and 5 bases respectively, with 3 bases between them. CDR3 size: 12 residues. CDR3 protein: CASSESQDTQYF. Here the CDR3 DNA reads TGCGCCAGCAGTGAGTCGCAAGATACGCAGTATTTT.

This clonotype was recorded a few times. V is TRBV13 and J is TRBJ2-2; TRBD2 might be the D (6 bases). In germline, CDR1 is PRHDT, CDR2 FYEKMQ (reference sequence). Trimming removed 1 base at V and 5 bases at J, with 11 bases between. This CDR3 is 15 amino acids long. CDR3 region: CASSLVLGGTGELFF. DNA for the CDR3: TGTGCCAGCAGCTTAGTACTAGGAGGGACCGGGGAGCTGTTTTTT.

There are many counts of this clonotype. The CDR3 loop reads CASSNLFRRGNSPLHF. In nucleotides, the CDR3 is TGTGCCAGCAGTAACCTCTTCCGCCGGGGGAATTCACCCCTCCACTTT. The chain has TRBV27 and TRBJ1-6, with D perhaps TRBD1 (5 bases). The CDR3 covers 16 residues. Trimming took off 5 bases at V and 7 bases at J, with 18 bases between the two ends. Germline-derived CDR1 and CDR2 are MNHEY and SMNVEV (reference sequence).

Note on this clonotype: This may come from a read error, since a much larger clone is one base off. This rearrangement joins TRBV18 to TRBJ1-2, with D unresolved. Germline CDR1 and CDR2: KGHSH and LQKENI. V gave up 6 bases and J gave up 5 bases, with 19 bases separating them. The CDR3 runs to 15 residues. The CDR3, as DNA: TGTGCCAGCTCGCGCTATAGCCCCTCACAATATGGCTACACCTTC. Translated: CASSRYSPSQYGYTF. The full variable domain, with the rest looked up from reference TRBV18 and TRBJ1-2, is NAGVMQNPRHLVRRRGQEARLRCSPMKGHSHVYWYRQLPEEGLKFMVYLQKENIIDESGMPKERFSAEFPKEGPSILRIQQVVRGDSAAYFCASSRYSPSQYGYTFGSGTRLTVV.

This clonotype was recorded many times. The CDR3 here is CSVPGLAISTDTQYF. The CDR3 DNA follows: TGCAGTGTTCCTGGACTAGCGATTAGCACAGATACGCAGTATTTT. V is TRBV20-1 and J is TRBJ2-3; 9 positions match TRBD2. The CDR3 runs 15 residues. The germline V gene encodes CDR1 DFQATT and CDR2 SNEGSKA (reference sequence). The ends lost 7 bases at V and 0 bases at J; junction bases unmatched: 8.